This entry concerns a single T cell receptor (beta chain). Ophthalmopathy patients had Clinical Activity Score at least 3, NOSPECS grade at least 4, duration under 3 months. Fresh 10 ml peripheral blood yielded PBMCs. Amplified TCR beta CDR3 regions came from RNA transcripts. HTBI primers drove first-round RT-PCR of the TCR CDR3. One entry per CDR3 protein results from TCRdb running MiXCR on the multiplex PCR reads. The sample includes around 490,000 distinct CDR3 sequences, nearly 20% of them seen just once. This sample was included in a study of T cells in Graves' hyperthyroidism and ophthalmopathy. The CDR3 sequence is 14 residues long. Germline CDR1 MNHNS, CDR2 SASEGT. Trimming removed 2 bases from V and 5 bases from J, with 11 bases in between.

The sequence derives from a man aged 35-49 years with Graves' ophthalmopathy. The V call is TRBV6-1, the J call TRBJ2-3; D may correspond to TRBD1 or TRBD2 (5 bases each). The sample was blood. CDR3 nucleotides: TGTGCCAGCAGTGAACATGGGGGTATAGATACGCAGTATTTT. It encodes CASSEHGGIDTQYF.